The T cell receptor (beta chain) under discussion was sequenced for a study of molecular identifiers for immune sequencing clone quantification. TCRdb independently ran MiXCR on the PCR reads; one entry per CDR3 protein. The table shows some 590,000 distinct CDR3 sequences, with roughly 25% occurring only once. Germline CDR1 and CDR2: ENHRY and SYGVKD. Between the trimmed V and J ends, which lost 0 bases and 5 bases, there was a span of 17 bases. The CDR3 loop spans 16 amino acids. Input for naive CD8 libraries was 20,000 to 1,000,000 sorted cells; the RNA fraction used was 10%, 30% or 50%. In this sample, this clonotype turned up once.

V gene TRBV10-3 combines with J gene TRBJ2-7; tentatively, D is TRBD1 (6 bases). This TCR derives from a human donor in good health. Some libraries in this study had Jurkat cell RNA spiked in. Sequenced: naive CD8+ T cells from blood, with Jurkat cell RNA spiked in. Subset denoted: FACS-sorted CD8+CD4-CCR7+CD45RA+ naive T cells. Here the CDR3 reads CAISESGQGLANEQYF. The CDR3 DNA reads TGTGCCATCAGTGAGTCAGGCCAGGGGTTGGCAAACGAGCAGTACTTC.